The 17 T cell receptor beta chains in this list originate from one sample, sequenced in a study of low-dose radiotherapy and immunotherapy resistance in tumors. First-strand cDNA used TRAV- and TRBV-specific primers, covering alpha and beta chains. TCRs underwent approximately 20 PCR cycles of amplification with a constant-region primer and V-primer adapter. TCRdb processed the reads anew with MiXCR; each CDR3 protein has one entry. The sample yields roughly 11,000 distinct CDR3 sequences, more than 55% seen once. Source of these receptors: a human donor with advanced metastatic prostate, ovarian, gallbladder or colorectal cancer (not recorded which). This table probably holds off-target reads from a library built for another chain.

This rearrangement joins TRBV20-1 to TRBJ2-3, with 10 nucleotides matching TRBD2. Unmatched junction bases numbered 4, after V lost 3 bases and J lost 4 bases. CDR3 size: 14 residues. CDR1 DFQATT and CDR2 SNEGSKA come from the germline V gene (reference sequence). CDR3 protein: CSARSSGSSDTQYF. CDR3 bases: TGCAGTGCTAGGTCTAGCGGGAGTTCAGATACGCAGTATTTT.

This clonotype was counted a few times. The chain joins TRBV10-3 to TRBJ2-3, with 7 bases that match TRBD1. Trimming took 3 bases from V and 6 from J; bases not matched to a gene: 9. This CDR3 contains 15 residues. CDR1 and CDR2 (germline): ENHRY, SYGVKD. The CDR3: CAISDPTGRRDTQYF. As DNA, the CDR3 is TGTGCCATCAGTGACCCGACAGGGCGCCGGGATACGCAGTATTTT.

The rearrangement uses TRBV5-1 and TRBJ2-2; weak D call: TRBD2 (5 bases). This CDR3 contains 14 residues. Trimming took off 1 base at V and 8 bases at J, with 12 bases between the two ends. The germline CDR1 and CDR2 sequences are SGHRS and YFSETQ. The CDR3 nucleotides read TGCGCCAGCAGCTTGAGAGCCCGAGGGGGGGAGCTGTTTTTT. Protein product: CASSLRARGGELFF. Combining the CDR3 with reference TRBV5-1 and TRBJ2-2 gives the whole variable domain KAGVTQTPRYLIKTRGQQVTLSCSPISGHRSVSWYQQTPGQGLQFLFEYFSETQRNKGNFPGRFSGRQFSNSRSEMNVSTLELGDSALYLCASSLRARGGELFFGEGSRLTVL.

The chain links TRBV12-3 or TRBV12-4 to TRBJ2-7, with a weak D call TRBD2 (5 bases). V lost 6 bases and J 2 bases, leaving 11 bases between the germline ends. This CDR3 contains 13 residues. The CDR3 reads CASRLDGTYEQYF. The CDR3 DNA reads as TGTGCCAGCAGGTTGGACGGGACCTACGAGCAGTACTTC.

The V gene is TRBV10-3, the J gene TRBJ1-2; D is possibly TRBD1 (5 bases). CDR1 and CDR2 from the germline V gene are ENHRY and SYGVKD. This CDR3 is 13 amino acids long. V lost 1 base and J 8 bases, leaving 11 bases between the germline ends. The CDR3 sequence is CAISEFRQMGYTF. The CDR3 DNA reads TGTGCCATCAGTGAGTTTCGACAGATGGGCTACACCTTC.

The chain recombines TRBV5-1 with TRBJ1-5; no reliable D call. V gave up 0 bases and J gave up 1 base, with 8 bases separating them. Germline V CDR1 and CDR2: SGHRS, YFSETQ. The length of the CDR3 is 15 residues. The CDR3 reads CASSLESPSNQPQHF. CDR3 DNA sequence: TGCGCCAGCAGCTTGGAATCCCCCAGCAATCAGCCCCAGCATTTT.

The V and J genes are TRBV9 and TRBJ2-1, with 11 bases fitting TRBD2. The CDR3 covers 15 residues. The V segment lost 0 bases and the J segment 8 bases; nucleotides outside the gene matches: 4. Germline lookup yields CDR1 SGDLS and CDR2 YYNGEE. The CDR3 here is CASSVGLLAGDEQFF. In nucleotides, the CDR3 is TGTGCCAGCAGCGTAGGGCTACTAGCGGGGGATGAGCAGTTCTTC.

The gene calls are TRBV13 and TRBJ1-1, with D maybe TRBD1 (5 bases). CDR3 length equals 18 residues. Germline V gene sequence: CDR1 PRHDT, CDR2 FYEKMQ (reference sequence). V was clipped by 0 bases and J by 0 bases, with 17 bases between them. CDR3 in amino acids: CASSLGRQGLGMNTEAFF. The CDR3 bases are TGTGCCAGCAGCTTAGGCAGGCAGGGACTGGGGATGAACACTGAAGCTTTCTTT.

The chain is built from TRBV7-8 and TRBJ2-1; 10 nucleotides agree with TRBD1. V shed 6 bases, J shed 5 bases, and the junction held 7 bases outside the gene matches. This CDR3 comprises 15 residues. From germline, CDR1 is SGHVS and CDR2 FQNEAQ. For the CDR3, the DNA is TGTGCCAGCAGTCCAGATGGGACAGGGGACAATGAGCAGTTCTTC. It codes for CASSPDGTGDNEQFF.

V usage is TRBV6-2 or TRBV6-3 and J usage is TRBJ1-2, with TRBD1 as a possible D gene (5 bases). Germline V lookup: CDR1 MNHEY, CDR2 SVGEGT. V was cut by 5 bases and J by 8 bases, with 21 bases left in between. There are 15 residues in the CDR3. Here the CDR3 reads CASSLSSGRAGGYTF. The CDR3 DNA follows: TGTGCCAGCAGTCTTTCTTCAGGCAGGGCGGGAGGCTACACCTTC.

The sample holds a few counts of this clonotype. The V call is TRBV6-2 or TRBV6-3, the J call TRBJ2-2; D remains unclear. From germline, CDR1 is MNHEY and CDR2 SVGEGT. The CDR3 contains 11 residues. Trimming took off 10 bases at V and 0 bases at J, with 3 bases between the two ends. For the CDR3, the DNA is TGTGCCATCACGAACACCGGGGAGCTGTTTTTT. Protein: CAITNTGELFF.

The chain joins TRBV2 to TRBJ2-5, with TRBD1 as a possible D gene (6 bases). The CDR3 consists of 15 residues. V was shortened by 0 bases and J by 0 bases, with 8 bases between the two germline ends. From germline, CDR1 is SNHLY and CDR2 FYNNEI. Here the CDR3 reads CASSEAKGDQETQYF. The CDR3 DNA follows: TGTGCCAGCAGTGAAGCGAAGGGGGACCAAGAGACCCAGTACTTC.

This clonotype was observed a few times. The chain employs TRBV6-2 or TRBV6-3 and TRBJ2-5; unclear D gene. The ends were cut back, 6 bases at V and 10 bases at J, with 18 bases in the middle. The CDR3 totals 13 residues. Per germline, CDR1 MNHEY and CDR2 SVGEGT. In nucleotides, the CDR3 is TGTGCCAGCAGCTACCTCCAAGAGTCGATCCAGTACTTC. It codes for CASSYLQESIQYF.

This clonotype was picked up a small number of times. V gene TRBV6-6 combines with J gene TRBJ2-7; TRBD1 aligns across 12 bases. V shed 2 bases, J shed 4 bases, and the junction held 9 bases outside the gene matches. CDR1 and CDR2 (germline): MNHNY, SVGAGI (reference sequence). The length of the CDR3 is 17 residues. CDR3 region: CASSYDRDRGHHYEQYF. The CDR3 coding sequence is TGTGCCAGCAGTTACGACCGGGACAGGGGGCACCATTACGAGCAGTACTTC.

The chain is built from TRBV20-1 and TRBJ2-1; tentatively, D is TRBD1 (6 bases). CDR1 is DFQATT, CDR2 SNEGSKA, per germline (reference sequence). The CDR3 length is 16 residues. V dropped 0 bases and J dropped 0 bases, with 12 bases sitting between them. The CDR3 coding sequence is TGCAGTGCTAGAGACCCGGGACAACGCTCCTACAATGAGCAGTTCTTC. Residues: CSARDPGQRSYNEQFF.

This chain joins TRBV6-6 and TRBJ2-1, with TRBD2 as a possible D gene (6 bases). V was trimmed by 2 bases and J by 5 bases, leaving 13 bases between them. The CDR3 extends over 15 amino acids. The germline gives CDR1 MNHNY, CDR2 SVGAGI (reference sequence). CDR3 in DNA: TGTGCCAGCAGTTACGGAGGGCTAGGTGACAATGAGCAGTTCTTC. It is translated as CASSYGGLGDNEQFF.

The chain joins TRBV28 to TRBJ1-1; D is ambiguous. The length of the CDR3 is 13 residues. Germline CDR1 and CDR2: MDHEN and SYDVKM. V dropped 3 bases and J dropped 4 bases, with 9 bases sitting between them. CDR3: CASSFRARTEAFF. CDR3 nucleotides: TGTGCCAGCAGTTTCCGGGCTCGCACTGAAGCTTTCTTT.